One and the same sample provided the 32 T cell receptor beta chains below, sequenced in a study of T cell responses to AZD1222 COVID-19 vaccine. Data came from immunoSEQ multiplex PCR; TCRdb stores just in-frame clones and leaves some out. The table has approximately 170,000 clones, approximately 94% seen once; the top ten hold roughly 5%. Sequenced here: peripheral blood, sampled 28 days after the second AZD1222 dose. All receptors derive from an adult who received the AZD1222 COVID-19 vaccine.

This clone was counted a few times. The chain carries TRBV7-9 and TRBJ2-7; D is possibly TRBD1 (6 bases). Germline V lookup: CDR1 SEHNR, CDR2 FQNEAQ (reference sequence). The CDR3 extends over 15 amino acids. V dropped 1 base and J dropped 0 bases, with 10 bases sitting between them. The CDR3 DNA sequence: TGTGCCAGCAGCTTAGTGGCAGGGGCCTCCTACGAGCAGTACTTC. Translation gives CASSLVAGASYEQYF.

The chain is built from TRBV14 and TRBJ2-7; D is uncertain. V was clipped by 4 bases and J by 6 bases, with 16 bases between them. Germline CDR1 is SGHDN and CDR2 is FVKESK. The CDR3 contains 14 residues. The DNA for the CDR3 is TGTGCCAGCAGCCTGGTGGGCGGAGCATCCGAGCAGTACTTC. Protein: CASSLVGGASEQYF. Full variable domain (outside the CDR3, taken from reference TRBV14 and TRBJ2-7): EAGVTQFPSHSVIEKGQTVTLRCDPISGHDNLYWYRRVMGKEIKFLLHFVKESKQDESGMPNNRFLAERTGGTYSTLKVQPAELEDSGVYFCASSLVGGASEQYFGPGTRLTVT.

J is TRBJ1-5 and V is TRBV18, with TRBD1 identical over 10 bases. Losses at the gene ends were 3 bases for V and 2 bases for J; bases not matched to a gene: 1. CDR1 and CDR2 from the germline V gene are KGHSH and LQKENI. CDR3 length: 15 amino acids. This CDR3 is CASSPTGGGNQPQHF. CDR3 bases: TGTGCCAGCTCACCGACAGGGGGCGGCAATCAGCCCCAGCATTTT.

V usage is TRBV3-1 (or the pseudogene TRBV3-2) and J usage is TRBJ2-1; 7 nucleotides match TRBD1. The CDR3 is 14 residues long. V dropped 2 bases and J dropped 7; count of bases not matched to a gene: 5. Per germline, CDR1 LGHDT and CDR2 YNNKEL (reference sequence). The chain's CDR3 is CASSQLTGRNEQFF. CDR3 nucleotide sequence: TGTGCCAGCAGCCAATTGACAGGGCGGAATGAGCAGTTCTTC.

The rearrangement links TRBV28 to TRBJ1-5; 7 bases are shared with TRBD1. V gave up 6 bases and J gave up 8 bases; unmatched junction bases: 16. CDR3 length: 16 amino acids. The germline CDR1 and CDR2 sequences are MDHEN and SYDVKM. This chain's CDR3 is CASSPSGTVFGKPQHF. The DNA for the CDR3 is TGTGCCAGCAGCCCGTCCGGGACAGTCTTTGGCAAGCCCCAGCATTTT.

The chain has TRBV14 and TRBJ1-2; D is undetermined. Germline loops: CDR1 SGHDN, CDR2 FVKESK. CDR3 length: 13 residues. Trimming cost V 3 bases and J 5 bases, with 10 bases left between them. The DNA of the CDR3 is TGTGCCAGCAGCCAGGCGGGCGGGTATGGCTACACCTTC. Its translation: CASSQAGGYGYTF.

The V and J genes are TRBV4-2 and TRBJ2-2, with TRBD2 matching over 13 bases. The CDR3 spans 17 residues. V dropped 3 bases and J dropped 6; count of bases not matched to a gene: 7. Per germline, CDR1 LGHNA and CDR2 YNFKEQ. The CDR3 loop is CASSQRLAGGRPGELFF. The CDR3 DNA follows: TGTGCCAGCAGCCAGAGACTAGCGGGAGGCCGGCCCGGGGAGCTGTTTTTT.

The CDR3 sequence is CASSQGLAGRNEQFF. CDR3 DNA: TGCGCCAGCAGCCAAGGACTAGCGGGAAGAAATGAGCAGTTCTTC. This sequence joins TRBV4-1 and TRBJ2-1, with 11 nucleotides matching TRBD2. The germline V gene has CDR1 MGHRA and CDR2 YSYEKL. Losses at the gene ends were 1 base for V and 7 bases for J; bases not matched to a gene: 3. This CDR3 spans 15 amino acids.

The chain carries TRBV30 and TRBJ1-2; D uncertain. V was clipped by 5 bases and J by 1 base, with 14 bases between them. CDR3 size: 14 residues. CDR1 and CDR2 (germline): GTSNPN, SVGIG (reference sequence). The CDR3 here is CAWVPDTFNYGYTF. DNA for the CDR3: TGTGCCTGGGTCCCCGACACTTTTAACTATGGCTACACCTTC.

This rearrangement joins TRBV29-1 to TRBJ1-3; D perhaps matches TRBD1 (5 bases). The V end was cut by 3 bases, the J end by 4 bases, with 10 bases between. Per the germline V gene, CDR1 is SQVTM and CDR2 is ANQGSEA. This CDR3 has 13 residues. The CDR3: CSVDGAAGNTIYF. Written as DNA, the CDR3 is TGCAGCGTTGACGGGGCGGCAGGAAACACCATATATTTT.

This rearrangement joins TRBV10-3 to TRBJ2-7, with TRBD1 matching 7 bases. The CDR3 is 15 residues long. Germline V CDR1 and CDR2: ENHRY, SYGVKD. J gave up 3 bases and V 4 bases, and 9 bases lay outside the gene matches. In nucleotides, the CDR3 is TGTGCCATCAGTGTAGGGACAGCTTACTTCTACGAGCAGTACTTC. It encodes CAISVGTAYFYEQYF.

The rearrangement links TRBV19 to TRBJ1-2; no reliable D call. V was cut by 7 bases and J by 8 bases, with 17 bases left in between. CDR1 and CDR2 (germline): LNHDA, SQIVND (reference sequence). CDR3 size: 13 residues. The CDR3: CASTPDPRRGYTF. CDR3 coding DNA: TGTGCCAGTACCCCGGACCCCCGACGGGGCTACACCTTC.

The chain employs TRBV28 and TRBJ1-2, with 8 bases matching TRBD1. Germline CDR1 MDHEN, CDR2 SYDVKM. Trimming cost V 3 bases and J 5 bases; bases outside gene matches: 8. CDR3 length equals 15 residues. CDR3 nucleotide sequence: TGTGCCAGCAGTTTTTTGCAGGGGGCAAAGTATGGCTACACCTTC. It specifies CASSFLQGAKYGYTF.

The chain couples TRBV19 to TRBJ1-4; 7 bases match TRBD1. The CDR3 is made up of 15 amino acids. Losses at the gene ends were 3 bases for V and 3 bases for J; bases not matched to a gene: 4. Germline CDR1 is LNHDA and CDR2 is SQIVND (reference sequence). The CDR3 reads CASSMGDRSNEKLFF. The DNA for the CDR3 is TGTGCCAGTAGTATGGGGGACAGATCTAATGAAAAACTGTTTTTT.

The V and J genes are TRBV24-1 and TRBJ1-4; D might be TRBD1 (5 bases). Trimming stripped 8 bases from V and 7 bases from J, with 10 bases between. The CDR3 is 12 residues long. Germline CDR1 is KGHDR and CDR2 is SFDVKD. The CDR3 here is CATIQGGEKLFF. CDR3 DNA: TGTGCCACCATTCAGGGAGGTGAAAAACTGTTTTTT.

The J gene is TRBJ2-3, the V gene TRBV1; the table's D call, TRBD2, has no DNA check behind it. TRBV1 is flagged as a pseudogene. The CDR3 is made up of 16 amino acids. CDR3 nucleotides: TGCACCAGCAGCCAAAAAGCGGGGTCACTCACAGATACGCAGTATTTT. Its protein is CTSSQKAGSLTDTQYF.

The J gene is TRBJ2-3, the V gene TRBV5-4, with TRBD2 matching over 13 bases. Germline assignment: CDR1 SGHNT and CDR2 YYREEE (reference sequence). This CDR3 spans 16 amino acids. V shed 4 bases, J shed 2 bases, and the junction held 4 bases outside the gene matches. The CDR3 reads CASSKGTSGTTDTQYF. DNA for the CDR3: TGTGCCAGCAGCAAGGGGACTAGCGGGACCACAGATACGCAGTATTTT.

J is TRBJ2-5 and V is TRBV18; 9 bases are shared with TRBD2. The CDR3 sequence is 17 residues long. The V gene end was trimmed by 3 bases and the J gene end by 2 bases; junction bases not matched to a gene: 10. Germline V lookup: CDR1 KGHSH, CDR2 LQKENI. The CDR3 DNA reads TGTGCCAGCTCACCTGAGGGTATGCTAGCGGGGCAAGAGACCCAGTACTTC. This sequence encodes CASSPEGMLAGQETQYF.

This clone was seen a single time. V is TRBV6-5 and J is TRBJ1-1, with D uncertain. Germline V CDR1 and CDR2: MNHEY, SVGAGI. This CDR3 contains 14 residues. The ends were cut back, 0 bases at V and 6 bases at J, with 11 bases in the middle. The DNA of the CDR3 is TGTGCCAGCAGTTACTCGATTTTGGTCCCTGAAGCTTTCTTT. Protein: CASSYSILVPEAFF.

The gene calls are TRBV7-9 and TRBJ2-3, with TRBD2 matching over 7 bases. Germline-derived CDR1 and CDR2 are SEHNR and FQNEAQ (reference sequence). The CDR3 totals 16 residues. Trimming cost V 8 bases and J 3 bases; bases outside gene matches: 14. CDR3 protein: CASASPLGRVTDTQYF. The CDR3 DNA is TGTGCCAGCGCTTCACCCCTTGGGAGGGTGACAGATACGCAGTATTTT.

This rearrangement joins TRBV9 to TRBJ2-3, with D possibly being TRBD1 (5 bases). Germline values: CDR1 SGDLS, CDR2 YYNGEE. The CDR3 runs 16 residues. V shed 0 bases and J shed 1 base, with 12 bases lying between them. The CDR3 bases are TGTGCCAGCAGCGTAGGCAGGGTTTGGGGCACAGATACGCAGTATTTT. This codes for CASSVGRVWGTDTQYF. The full variable domain, with the rest looked up from reference TRBV9 and TRBJ2-3, is DSGVTQTPKHLITATGQRVTLRCSPRSGDLSVYWYQQSLDQGLQFLIQYYNGEERAKGNILERFSAQQFPDLHSELNLSSLELGDSALYFCASSVGRVWGTDTQYFGPGTRLTVL.

The J gene is TRBJ2-3, the V gene TRBV7-2, with TRBD2 matching 10 bases. In germline, CDR1 is SGHTA, CDR2 FQGNSA. The CDR3 loop spans 17 amino acids. V lost 0 bases, J lost 2 bases, and 5 bases stayed unmatched. The CDR3 sequence is CASSLASSGSFTDTQYF. The CDR3 DNA follows: TGTGCCAGCAGCTTAGCTTCTAGCGGGAGTTTCACAGATACGCAGTATTTT.

V usage is TRBV18 and J usage is TRBJ2-6; 10 nucleotides line up with TRBD1. V lost 2 bases, J lost 1 base, and 5 bases stayed unmatched. CDR1 is KGHSH and CDR2 is LQKENI in the germline V gene. This CDR3 spans 18 amino acids. CDR3 nucleotides: TGTGCCAGCTCACCAGAGTGGGGACAGGGGTCTGGGGCCAACGTCCTGACTTTC. It translates to CASSPEWGQGSGANVLTF.

The genes are TRBV1 and TRBJ2-2; the table's D call, TRBD1, was not checked against the DNA. TRBV1 is shown as a pseudogene. There are 13 residues in the CDR3. The CDR3 here is CTSNTLNAGELFF. CDR3 nucleotides: TGCACCAGCAACACCCTCAATGCCGGGGAGCTGTTTTTT.

The gene calls are TRBV10-3 and TRBJ1-5; tentative D call: TRBD1 (6 bases). This CDR3 is built from 14 residues. In germline, CDR1 is ENHRY, CDR2 SYGVKD. V was shortened by 6 bases and J by 0 bases, with 9 bases between the two germline ends. The CDR3 here is CAIRGGGSNQPQHF. The CDR3 DNA follows: TGTGCCATCAGGGGAGGGGGTAGCAATCAGCCCCAGCATTTT.

The gene calls are TRBV12-3 or TRBV12-4 and TRBJ1-5; D uncertain. The CDR3 covers 12 residues. The ends were cut back, 5 bases at V and 1 base at J, with 3 bases in the middle. This CDR3 reads CASSTSNQPQHF. Written as DNA, the CDR3 is TGTGCCAGCAGTACAAGCAATCAGCCCCAGCATTTT.

This clone appeared once. The chain has TRBV6-1 and TRBJ1-5; a weak D match, TRBD1 (6 bases). This CDR3 contains 14 residues. V lost 3 bases, J lost 7 bases, and 13 bases lay in between. From germline, CDR1 is MNHNS and CDR2 SASEGT. CDR3 sequence: CASSETGVRQPQHF. The CDR3 DNA reads as TGTGCCAGCAGTGAGACAGGAGTAAGACAGCCCCAGCATTTT.

The chain couples TRBV2 to TRBJ1-3, with D possibly being TRBD1 (5 bases). CDR1 SNHLY and CDR2 FYNNEI come from the germline V gene. This CDR3 is 15 amino acids long. V was trimmed by 7 bases and J by 2 bases, leaving 15 bases between them. CDR3: CASTPGGSAGNTIYF. The CDR3 nucleotides read TGTGCCAGCACCCCGGGGGGTTCGGCTGGAAACACCATATATTTT.

The rearrangement links TRBV4-1 to TRBJ1-2; maybe TRBD1 (6 bases). Germline V gene data show CDR1 as MGHRA and CDR2 as YSYEKL. The CDR3 contains 16 residues. V lost 0 bases and J 5 bases, leaving 16 bases between the germline ends. In DNA form, the CDR3 reads TGCGCCAGCAGCCAAGAAAGGCTTAAACAGGGATATGGCTACACCTTC. It translates to CASSQERLKQGYGYTF.

The rearrangement joins TRBV6-5 to TRBJ2-1; no clear D gene. The CDR3 totals 16 residues. The V end lost 4 bases, the J end lost 1 base, and 14 bases lay between the germline ends. Per the germline V gene, CDR1 is MNHEY and CDR2 is SVGAGI. CDR3 coding DNA: TGTGCCAGCAGTTTACGCAGGCGTGGGTCCTACAATGAGCAGTTCTTC. Residues: CASSLRRRGSYNEQFF.

The chain couples TRBV6-5 to TRBJ1-3; D perhaps matches TRBD1 (5 bases). The V gene's germline CDR1 is MNHEY and CDR2 SVGAGI. The CDR3 is made up of 14 amino acids. Trimming removed 6 bases at V and 0 bases at J, with 9 bases between. The CDR3 nucleotides are TGTGCCAGCAGGACAGTAAACTCTGGAAACACCATATATTTT. This codes for CASRTVNSGNTIYF.

This chain connects TRBV7-2 to TRBJ2-1; 10 bases match TRBD2. The CDR3 runs to 13 residues. J was trimmed by 8 bases and V by 2 bases; bases with no gene match: 0. In germline, CDR1 is SGHTA, CDR2 FQGNSA. The CDR3 nucleotides are TGTGCCAGCAGCTTACTAGCGGGAGATGAGCAGTTCTTC. It specifies CASSLLAGDEQFF.